This T cell receptor (beta chain) was sequenced for a study of blood T cell repertoires in COVID-19. V was shortened by 0 bases and J by 0 bases, with 6 bases between the two germline ends. Germline V gene data show CDR1 as SGHDT and CDR2 as YYEEEE. CDR3 length: 14 residues. The assay was immunoSEQ multiplex PCR, and TCRdb's table has in-frame clones only and misses some. The data contain 140,000 or so clones, about four fifths of them singletons. Specimen: peripheral blood. The clonotype originates from a man aged 65 to 85 who had recovered from COVID-19. The chain has TRBV5-6 and TRBJ1-1; no firm D call. CDR3 residues: CASSLAQMNTEAFF. The CDR3 region has the DNA TGTGCCAGCAGCTTGGCACAGATGAACACTGAAGCTTTCTTT.